Listed below are T cell receptor beta chains from one sample, sequenced in a study of T-cell memory formation after mild COVID-19. TCRdb redid the calling of the 5' RACE reads with MiXCR, one entry per CDR3 protein. The data show about 420,000 distinct CDR3 sequences, under 25% seen once. The sample comprised PBMCs or a T cell subset sorted from them (not recorded which). Every receptor here comes from an adult woman who had mild COVID-19 (a few samples of this study predate the infection). Cell type and time point are not known. CDR3s include the opening cysteine and the closing phenylalanine or tryptophan. The D gene is left open where the match is weak. A row's size may be missing; if present it is once, few, many or a size class.

size,J,D,V,DNA,CDR3
few,TRBJ2-2,NA,TRBV15,TGTGCCACCAGCTTAGGGGGTTTTAACACCGGGGAGCTGTTTTTT,CATSLGGFNTGELFF
NA,TRBJ2-3,TRBD1,TRBV12-3/TRBV12-4,TGTGCCAGCAGTTTCGACAGGGGCCGTAGCACAGATACGCAGTATTTT,CASSFDRGRSTDTQYF
few,TRBJ2-1,TRBD2,TRBV30,TGTGCCTGGAGTGTACGACGCGGGAGGGCCCTGATCAATGAGCAGTTCTTC,CAWSVRRGRALINEQFF
NA,TRBJ1-5,TRBD1,TRBV3-1,TGTGCCAGCAGCCATTCTCCGGTTTCGGACAGGCCTTTGCCCCAGCATTTT,CASSHSPVSDRPLPQHF
NA,TRBJ2-3,NA,TRBV18,TGTGCCAGTCAACAGGGACGGGCAGATACGCAGTATTTT,CASQQGRADTQYF
few,TRBJ1-4,NA,TRBV12-3/TRBV12-4,TGTGCCAGCAGTTTAGACCCTCCCTTAACTAATGAAAAACTGTTTTTT,CASSLDPPLTNEKLFF
many,TRBJ1-5,NA,TRBV12-3/TRBV12-4,TGTGCCAGCAGTTTCTCTGTCGGGGGGGTGCAGCCCCAGCATTTT,CASSFSVGGVQPQHF
NA,TRBJ2-2,TRBD2,TRBV5-6,TGTGCCAGCAGCTCGGAGGGACTAGCGGGATATCGAACCGGGGAGCTGTTTTTT,CASSSEGLAGYRTGELFF
few,TRBJ1-1,NA,TRBV4-3,TGCGCCAGCAGCCAAGCGTCACTCTTGAACACTGAAGCTTTCTTT,CASSQASLLNTEAFF
many,TRBJ2-7,TRBD1,TRBV7-8,TGTGCCAGCAGCAACCTGGCGGGACAGGTCTACGAGCAGTACTTC,CASSNLAGQVYEQYF
few,TRBJ2-5,NA,TRBV7-6,TGTGCCAGCAGCTTCATCCAAGAGACCCAGTACTTC,CASSFIQETQYF
NA,TRBJ1-2,NA,TRBV10-3,TGTGCCATCAGCGACAACTATGGCTACACCTTC,CAISDNYGYTF
NA,TRBJ2-3,TRBD2,TRBV7-9,TGTGCCAGGCCTGGACTAGCAGATAGCACAGATACGCAGTATTTT,CARPGLADSTDTQYF
few,TRBJ1-1,NA,TRBV4-1,TGCGCCAGCAGCCAAGATAGGGAACAGACAGCTTTCTTT,CASSQDREQTAFF
few,TRBJ1-3,NA,TRBV2,TGTGCCAGCAAGGCCTCTGGAAACACCATATATTTT,CASKASGNTIYF
NA,TRBJ1-1,NA,TRBV9,TGTGCCAGCAGCGTAGGGAGAGGGAACACTGAAGCTTTCTTT,CASSVGRGNTEAFF
NA,TRBJ2-2,NA,TRBV20-1,TGCAGTGCTCGAACCGGGGGGCGGAGCACCGGGGAGCTGTTTTTT,CSARTGGRSTGELFF
few,TRBJ1-1,NA,TRBV7-6,TGTGCCAGCAGCGAAAGTGGGGCTCCGAACACTGAAGCTTTCTTT,CASSESGAPNTEAFF